This TCR beta chain was profiled in a study of vaccination effects on CD4 cells after COVID-19. Findings and caveats of the study: Clones arising from infection and from vaccination showed marked clonal contraction late after vaccination.

ViraFEST used viral peptide pools to expand antigen-specific CD4+ T cells before sequencing. Culture lasted roughly 9 days before CD4+ T cell isolation. In the vaccine recipients, nucleocapsid antibodies were negative and there was no prior SARS-CoV-2 infection. Each well held two million PBMC cultured with around 9.2 ug/ml peptides and 8.5 to 10 IU/ml IL-2. Comment on this clone: Its specificity is not known.

Produced via immunoSEQ multiplex PCR; TCRdb's table is partial and in-frame only. The sample includes some 52,000 clones, more than 75% of them seen just once. This CDR3 is built from 15 residues. The germline V gene encodes CDR1 SGHVS and CDR2 FNYEAQ. V shed 5 bases and J shed 3 bases, with 14 bases lying between them. The rearrangement joins TRBV7-6 to TRBJ2-1; the D gene could be TRBD1 or TRBD2 (5 bases each). This sequence was found in a human donor who received a COVID-19 vaccine. The material was CD4+ T cells from PBMCs cultured with HCoV-OC43 spike peptides, obtained before COVID-19 vaccination. Described subset: HCoV-OC43 spike overlapping peptide pool stimulation. CDR3 DNA sequence: TGTGCCAGCAGCACTGACGGGGCTTACTACAATGAGCAGTTCTTC. Residues: CASSTDGAYYNEQFF.